Here is one T cell receptor (beta chain) with its context. Its specificity is not known. These data are taken from a study of T cells after yellow fever vaccination. A universal primer site and UMIs were added as TCR cDNA was made by 5'RACE template switching. Each CDR3 protein is one row after TCRdb ran MiXCR on the 5' RACE reads. The sample shows some 340,000 distinct CDR3 sequences, around 10% of them seen only once. Looked up from germline, CDR1 is MNHEY and CDR2 is SVGEGT. Trimming pared 8 bases from V and 0 bases from J, leaving 10 bases between. This CDR3 contains 13 residues. The study, taken as a whole, reports: Abundant clonotypes from the bulk population could have been carried over as contaminants into FACS-sorted repertoires. Researchers report a weaker secondary response that nonetheless peaked faster, day 5 versus 15. Most clones from primary vaccination were detected again post-booster (about 95% CD4, 88% CD8).

The source of this sequence is a man younger than 35 who received the YFV17D yellow fever vaccine. This chain links TRBV6-2 or TRBV6-3 with TRBJ1-1; tentatively, D is TRBD1 (6 bases). This sample comprised CD4+ T cells sorted from PBMCs, obtained 45 days after the yellow fever booster vaccination. The CDR3 nucleotides read TGTGCCAGCGGGGGCCCCATGAACACTGAAGCTTTCTTT. This codes for CASGGPMNTEAFF.